The source of this T cell receptor beta chain is a study of OX40 agonist ivuxolimab in advanced cancers. The wider study: In this trial design, patients received ivuxolimab intravenously at 0.01 to 10 mg/kg every 2 weeks. Study-wide findings and caveats: Researchers did not determine the expanded peripheral T cells' antigen specificity. More expanded clones were seen, on average, in CD8+ T cells than in CD4+.

To note about this clone: Its matching antigen is unknown.

Trimming cost V 0 bases and J 2 bases, with 7 bases left between them. The CDR3 length is 14 residues. Germline assignment: CDR1 MNHNY and CDR2 SVGAGI (reference sequence). Clones were read by immunoSEQ multiplex PCR, and TCRdb kept only the in-frame ones, dropping some. The table has roughly 60,000 clones, roughly 84% seen once. The input for sequencing was CD4+ or CD8+ T cells sorted from blood, taken in a trial of the OX40 agonist ivuxolimab. The chain links TRBV6-6 to TRBJ1-1, with D uncertain. The sequence came from an adult with an advanced solid tumor such as melanoma, head and neck, liver or kidney cancer. CDR3 bases: TGTGCCAGCAGTTACTCGACCGTAAACACTGAAGCTTTCTTT. The encoded protein is CASSYSTVNTEAFF.